Sequencing of this T cell receptor (beta chain) was carried out in a study of control samples from healthy donors and cancer patients. The repertoire was sequenced with immunoSEQ multiplex PCR; TCRdb's copy has only in-frame clones and lacks some. The table shows fewer than 200,000 clones, with around 94% occurring only once. Sequenced sample: PBMCs. The clonotype comes from a man in his 60s with colorectal cancer.

The CDR3 sequence: CASSLGRTGVEQFF. The CDR3 DNA sequence: TGTGCCAGCAGCTTAGGACGGACGGGGGTTGAGCAGTTCTTC. This rearrangement joins TRBV7-2 to TRBJ2-1, with D perhaps TRBD2 (6 bases). Trimming took 1 base from V and 9 from J, leaving 13 bases between them. The CDR3 has 14 amino acids. CDR1 is SGHTA and CDR2 is FQGNSA in the germline V gene.